One sample yielded the 22 T cell receptor beta chains listed below, sequenced in a study of shared clonotypes between healthy human individuals. The repertoire was sequenced with immunoSEQ multiplex PCR; TCRdb's copy has only in-frame clones and lacks some. The data show hundreds of thousands of clones, about 96% seen once. Input material: naive CD4+ T cells sorted from blood. Subset of the sample: CD45RA+ positively selected. The receptors were gathered from a woman in her twenties or thirties in good health.

This clone was found once. The V gene is TRBV11-2, the J gene TRBJ2-4; D is perhaps TRBD2 (5 bases). Trimming took off 1 base at V and 2 bases at J, with 12 bases between the two ends. CDR1 is SGHAT and CDR2 is FQNNGV in the germline V gene. The CDR3 totals 16 residues. This chain's CDR3 is CASSLGSGSSKNIQYF. As DNA, the CDR3 is TGTGCCAGCAGCTTAGGGTCGGGGTCATCCAAAAACATTCAGTACTTC. Looking up the rest from reference TRBV11-2 and TRBJ2-4 gives the full variable domain: EAGVAQSPRYKIIEKRQSVAFWCNPISGHATLYWYQQILGQGPKLLIQFQNNGVVDDSQLPKDRFSAERLKGVDSTLKIQPAKLEDSAVYLCASSLGSGSSKNIQYFGAGTRLSVL.

Worth noting for this clone: Other DNA sequences in the same sample also yield this CDR3. The gene calls are TRBV2 and TRBJ1-1, with a weak D call TRBD1 (5 bases). Germline V gives CDR1 SNHLY, CDR2 FYNNEI. The germline V and J ends were trimmed by 4 bases and 5 bases, with 8 bases remaining between them. This CDR3 spans 12 amino acids. The CDR3 bases are TGTGCCAGCAGTGTGGGGGGGACTGAAGCTTTCTTT. Protein: CASSVGGTEAFF.

The chain recombines TRBV2 with TRBJ2-1; 7 nucleotides line up with TRBD2. This CDR3 contains 14 residues. The V and J ends lost 6 bases and 5 bases, in that order; junction bases with no gene match: 7. In germline, CDR1 is SNHLY, CDR2 FYNNEI. CDR3 residues: CASRHLAENNEQFF. The CDR3 DNA follows: TGTGCCAGCAGACACCTAGCGGAAAACAATGAGCAGTTCTTC. Looking up the rest from reference TRBV2 and TRBJ2-1 gives the full variable domain: EPEVTQTPSHQVTQMGQEVILRCVPISNHLYFYWYRQILGQKVEFLVSFYNNEISEKSEIFDDQFSVERPDGSNFTLKIRSTKLEDSAMYFCASRHLAENNEQFFGPGTRLTVL.

V is TRBV10-3 and J is TRBJ2-3, with 15 bases matching TRBD2. This CDR3 comprises 18 residues. Germline V gives CDR1 ENHRY, CDR2 SYGVKD. The V segment lost 3 bases and the J segment 8 bases; nucleotides outside the gene matches: 12. The CDR3 sequence: CAISDTGLAGGVKGTQYF. CDR3 bases: TGTGCCATCAGTGACACCGGACTAGCGGGAGGGGTAAAGGGTACGCAGTATTTT.

The V call is TRBV28, the J call TRBJ1-1; 11 nucleotides agree with TRBD1. Germline V gives CDR1 MDHEN, CDR2 SYDVKM. The CDR3 covers 16 residues. With V trimmed by 7 bases and J by 5 bases, 12 bases remained unmatched. The DNA for the CDR3 is TGTGCCAGCATCGAAGTCGGACAGGGGGCGGGGACTGAAGCTTTCTTT. This translates into CASIEVGQGAGTEAFF. Based on the CDR3 plus reference TRBV28 and TRBJ1-1, the full variable domain is DVKVTQSSRYLVKRTGEKVFLECVQDMDHENMFWYRQDPGLGLRLIYFSYDVKMKEKGDIPEGYSVSREKKERFSLILESASTNQTSMYLCASIEVGQGAGTEAFFGQGTRLTVV.

The V gene is TRBV19, the J gene TRBJ2-7; D perhaps matches TRBD2 (6 bases). Germline V lookup: CDR1 LNHDA, CDR2 SQIVND (reference sequence). The V gene lost 6 bases and the J gene lost 0 bases, with 9 bases spanning the gap. The CDR3 has 13 amino acids. The CDR3 coding sequence is TGTGCCAGTAGCCGGGGGAGCTCCTACGAGCAGTACTTC. It translates to CASSRGSSYEQYF.

The chain recombines TRBV2 with TRBJ2-4, with D possibly matching TRBD1 (6 bases). The CDR3 runs to 16 residues. Deletions cut 5 bases from V and 2 bases from J, with 16 bases between. Per germline, CDR1 SNHLY and CDR2 FYNNEI. CDR3 amino acids: CASSTGQLSTKNIQYF. The DNA for the CDR3 is TGTGCCAGCAGTACCGGACAGCTATCAACCAAAAACATTCAGTACTTC.

The rearrangement links TRBV5-1 to TRBJ1-2, with 9 bases fitting TRBD1. Germline V gene sequence: CDR1 SGHRS, CDR2 YFSETQ. The CDR3 is 15 residues long. V trimming: 2 bases; J trimming: 4 bases; junction bases outside the gene matches: 6. DNA of the CDR3: TGCGCCAGCAGCTTTTCGGGACAGGGATCCTATGGCTACACCTTC. Translation gives CASSFSGQGSYGYTF.

The chain's CDR3 is CASQRPGQNYGYTF. In DNA form, the CDR3 reads TGTGCCAGCCAAAGACCGGGACAAAACTATGGCTACACCTTC. The J gene is TRBJ1-2, the V gene TRBV7-9; TRBD1 is a possible D gene (6 bases). The CDR3 runs to 14 residues. Looked up from germline, CDR1 is SEHNR and CDR2 is FQNEAQ (reference sequence). V lost 8 bases and J lost 2, with 15 bases in between. Full variable domain (rest looked up from reference TRBV7-9 and TRBJ1-2): DTGVSQNPRHKITKRGQNVTFRCDPISEHNRLYWYRQTLGQGPEFLTYFQNEAQLEKSRLLSDRFSAERPKGSFSTLEIQRTEQGDSAMYLCASQRPGQNYGYTFGSGTRLTVV.

Concerning this clone: Distinct nucleotide sequences in the sample also encode this CDR3. V and J are TRBV28 and TRBJ2-1; 10 bases align to TRBD2. V lost 4 bases to trimming and J lost 1 base; unmatched junction nucleotides: 1. Looked up from germline, CDR1 is MDHEN and CDR2 is SYDVKM. This CDR3 contains 15 residues. The CDR3 protein is CASSSSGSSYNEQFF. CDR3 DNA sequence: TGTGCCAGCAGTTCTAGCGGGAGTTCCTACAATGAGCAGTTCTTC.

As concerns this clone: One end of the junction is discordant with germline, which a read error may explain. This chain links TRBV6-4 with TRBJ1-2; a weak D match, TRBD1 (6 bases). This CDR3 spans 12 amino acids. Per the germline V gene, CDR1 is MRHNA and CDR2 is SNTAGT. CDR3 bases: TGTGCCACCAGTTTACAGGGCTATGGCTACACCTTC. This translates into CATSLQGYGYTF.

The chain recombines TRBV10-2 with TRBJ1-5, with D tentatively TRBD1 (5 bases). The ends were cut back, 7 bases at V and 6 bases at J, with 10 bases in the middle. The CDR3 runs to 12 residues. From germline, CDR1 is WSHSY and CDR2 SAAADI. The DNA of the CDR3 is TGCGCCAGCATGGGGGTAGGTCAGCCCCAGCATTTT. Encoded protein: CASMGVGQPQHF.

This clone was detected only once. The same CDR3 arises from other DNA sequences in this sample as well. The rearrangement uses TRBV28 and TRBJ2-5, with D unclear. V shed 1 base and J shed 4 bases, with 4 bases lying between them. The length of the CDR3 is 12 residues. CDR1 and CDR2 from the germline V gene are MDHEN and SYDVKM. Here the CDR3 DNA reads TGTGCCAGCAGTTTATTATCAGAGACCCAGTACTTC. Its protein is CASSLLSETQYF.

The gene calls are TRBV10-3 and TRBJ1-1; 7 bases line up with TRBD1. Germline loops: CDR1 ENHRY, CDR2 SYGVKD. CDR3 length equals 15 residues. The ends lost 5 bases at V and 3 bases at J; junction bases unmatched: 9. Here the CDR3 reads CAISWARGEDTEAFF. DNA for the CDR3: TGTGCCATCAGTTGGGCCAGGGGGGAAGACACTGAAGCTTTCTTT.

This clone was counted a single time. The CDR3 bases are TGTGCCAGCAGCGCGACGGTTAGCAATCAGCCCCAGCATTTT. Amino acids: CASSATVSNQPQHF. The J gene is TRBJ1-5, the V gene TRBV2, with D hard to call. The CDR3 runs 14 residues. V lost 6 bases to trimming and J lost 0 bases, with 9 bases between them. Germline-derived CDR1 and CDR2 are SNHLY and FYNNEI.

The V call is TRBV7-9, the J call TRBJ2-7; the D gene is possibly TRBD2 (5 bases). Germline CDR1 reads SEHNR; CDR2 reads FQNEAQ (reference sequence). V was pared by 5 bases and J by 0 bases, with 14 bases between. CDR3 length equals 15 residues. This CDR3 is CASSTARGSSYEQYF. For the CDR3, the DNA is TGTGCCAGCAGCACAGCTCGAGGGAGCTCCTACGAGCAGTACTTC.

This chain connects TRBV18 to TRBJ2-1; tentatively, D is TRBD1 or TRBD2 (6 bases each). The germline CDR1 and CDR2 sequences are KGHSH and LQKENI. Trimming shortened V by 3 bases and J by 6 bases, and 15 bases separated the two germline ends. This CDR3 has 15 amino acids. The CDR3 bases are TGTGCCAGCTCACCTCTTTCGAAGGGGGGCAATGAGCAGTTCTTC. The encoded protein is CASSPLSKGGNEQFF. Filled out from reference TRBV18 and TRBJ2-1, the complete variable domain reads NAGVMQNPRHLVRRRGQEARLRCSPMKGHSHVYWYRQLPEEGLKFMVYLQKENIIDESGMPKERFSAEFPKEGPSILRIQQVVRGDSAAYFCASSPLSKGGNEQFFGPGTRLTVL.

The chain has TRBV19 and TRBJ1-5, with D possibly being TRBD1 (5 bases). The CDR3 sequence is 15 residues long. Trimming cost V 5 bases and J 8 bases, with 19 bases left between them. Per germline, CDR1 LNHDA and CDR2 SQIVND (reference sequence). In DNA, the CDR3 is TGTGCCAGTAGTCAAGCCGGGACCCCCATCAAGCCCCAGCATTTT. It translates to CASSQAGTPIKPQHF. Combining the CDR3 with reference TRBV19 and TRBJ1-5 gives the whole variable domain DGGITQSPKYLFRKEGQNVTLSCEQNLNHDAMYWYRQDPGQGLRLIYYSQIVNDFQKGDIAEGYSVSREKKESFPLTVTSAQKNPTAFYLCASSQAGTPIKPQHFGDGTRLSIL.

The V and J genes are TRBV28 and TRBJ2-5; TRBD1 matches at 11 bases. Judging by the DNA end, TRBJ2-7 fits better; the J call may be wrong. Germline V gene sequence: CDR1 MDHEN, CDR2 SYDVKM. The CDR3 length is 14 residues. This CDR3 reads CASSFGQGAAEQYF. The CDR3 region has the DNA TGTGCCAGCAGTTTCGGACAGGGGGCGGCCGAGCAGTACTTC.

The chain links TRBV27 to TRBJ2-7, with TRBD2 matching over 7 bases. This CDR3 has 15 residues. V gave up 3 bases and J gave up 2 bases; unmatched junction bases: 7. Looked up from germline, CDR1 is MNHEY and CDR2 is SMNVEV (reference sequence). The CDR3 reads CASSFERGTPYEQYF. The CDR3 DNA reads TGTGCCAGCAGTTTTGAGCGGGGCACACCCTACGAGCAGTACTTC.

The chain carries TRBV5-8 and TRBJ2-1; D may correspond to TRBD1 or TRBD2 (6 bases each). V was shortened by 1 base and J by 7 bases, with 9 bases between the two germline ends. This CDR3 has 13 amino acids. Germline V gene lookup returns CDR1 SGHTS and CDR2 YDEGEE. DNA of the CDR3: TGTGCCAGCAGCTTGCGGAGGGGGAATGAGCAGTTCTTC. Translating it yields CASSLRRGNEQFF.

This rearrangement joins TRBV19 to TRBJ2-7, with D uncertain. The ends were cut back, 5 bases at V and 4 bases at J, with 18 bases in the middle. The CDR3 totals 15 residues. Germline assignment: CDR1 LNHDA and CDR2 SQIVND (reference sequence). CDR3 DNA: TGTGCCAGTAGTCCCACATGCTTTCTTTCGTACGAGCAGTACTTC. It is translated as CASSPTCFLSYEQYF.